The 32 T cell receptor beta chains below were found in one sample sequenced in a study of T cells after yellow fever vaccination. TCRdb passed the 5' RACE reads through MiXCR, listing each CDR3 protein once. The data contain 500,000 to 650,000 distinct CDR3 sequences, about a sixth of them singletons. The specimen was PBMCs, collected around 5 days after the first yellow fever vaccination. The receptors were gathered from a man younger than 30 who received the YFV17D yellow fever vaccine.

The V and J genes are TRBV7-2 and TRBJ1-1; no firm D call. The CDR3 extends over 13 amino acids. CDR1 is SGHTA and CDR2 is FQGNSA in the germline V gene. Trimming took 2 bases from V and 7 from J, leaving 11 bases between them. CDR3 DNA: TGTGCCAGCAGCTTACGGGCATGGGGTGAAGCTTTCTTT. This translates into CASSLRAWGEAFF.

The chain joins TRBV18 to TRBJ1-6; D uncertain. Germline V CDR1 and CDR2: KGHSH, LQKENI. This CDR3 spans 14 amino acids. Trimming took 3 bases from V and 9 from J, leaving 12 bases between them. Written as DNA, the CDR3 is TGTGCCAGCTCACCGGCCGGGTGGAGTTCACCCCTCCACTTT. Its protein product is CASSPAGWSSPLHF.

This chain joins TRBV20-1 and TRBJ1-2; possible D gene TRBD1, 5 bases. Germline CDR1 is DFQATT and CDR2 is SNEGSKA (reference sequence). The length of the CDR3 is 16 residues. The V end lost 3 bases, the J end lost 5 bases, and 22 bases lay between the germline ends. The CDR3 DNA follows: TGCAGTGCTAGGGGCCTGGGAGGGGCGATTTTGTATGGCTACACCTTC. This encodes CSARGLGGAILYGYTF.

This clonotype turned up a few times. The gene calls are TRBV6-5 and TRBJ1-3; a possible D gene is TRBD1 (5 bases). V was cut by 6 bases and J by 8 bases, with 11 bases left in between. This CDR3 spans 12 amino acids. Germline V gene sequence: CDR1 MNHEY, CDR2 SVGAGI. CDR3 coding DNA: TGTGCCAGCAGAGACGGGGGATACACCATATATTTT. It encodes CASRDGGYTIYF.

The table lists this clonotype with a few counts. The chain couples TRBV19 to TRBJ1-5, with D uncertain. V lost 9 bases, J lost 4 bases, and 19 bases lay in between. The CDR3 totals 15 residues. Germline loops: CDR1 LNHDA, CDR2 SQIVND (reference sequence). The DNA of the CDR3 is TGTGCCAGCTCGAGCCCGGGTGGGAGGAATCAGCCCCAGCATTTT. This gives the protein CASSSPGGRNQPQHF. The full variable domain, with the rest looked up from reference TRBV19 and TRBJ1-5, is DGGITQSPKYLFRKEGQNVTLSCEQNLNHDAMYWYRQDPGQGLRLIYYSQIVNDFQKGDIAEGYSVSREKKESFPLTVTSAQKNPTAFYLCASSSPGGRNQPQHFGDGTRLSIL.

The J gene is TRBJ1-1, the V gene TRBV5-1; a possible D gene is TRBD1 (6 bases). V was trimmed by 7 bases and J by 0 bases, leaving 13 bases between them. The CDR3 is 14 residues long. Germline V lookup: CDR1 SGHRS, CDR2 YFSETQ. The CDR3 DNA follows: TGCGCCAGCTGCCCCGGACAGATGAACACTGAAGCTTTCTTT. Its protein product is CASCPGQMNTEAFF.

The J gene is TRBJ1-1, the V gene TRBV5-1; D possibly corresponds to TRBD1 (5 bases). The CDR3 runs 15 residues. In germline, CDR1 is SGHRS, CDR2 YFSETQ. Trimming cost V 4 bases and J 3 bases, with 16 bases left between them. This chain's CDR3 is CASSEWTRGDTEAFF. The DNA of the CDR3 is TGCGCCAGCAGCGAATGGACCCGGGGGGACACTGAAGCTTTCTTT.

This clonotype was counted only a few times. V gene TRBV6-6 combines with J gene TRBJ1-5; no definite D call. CDR3 length: 13 residues. Per germline, CDR1 MNHNY and CDR2 SVGAGI (reference sequence). Trimming shortened V by 7 bases and J by 3 bases, and 10 bases separated the two germline ends. The CDR3 loop is CASTLPPNQPQHF. CDR3 coding DNA: TGTGCCAGCACCCTCCCCCCCAATCAGCCCCAGCATTTT.

This clonotype was found a few times. The chain joins TRBV6-5 to TRBJ2-3, with D perhaps assigned TRBD1 or TRBD2 (5 bases each). This CDR3 has 15 residues. CDR1 and CDR2 (germline): MNHEY, SVGAGI. Trimming removed 2 bases at V and 6 bases at J, with 15 bases between. CDR3: CASSYGTSSGDTQYF. CDR3 in DNA: TGTGCCAGCAGTTACGGGACCTCCTCAGGGGATACGCAGTATTTT.

Many counts were recorded for this clonotype. The chain carries TRBV12-3 or TRBV12-4 and TRBJ1-2; no firm D call. CDR3 length: 12 amino acids. V was clipped by 3 bases and J by 1 base, with 3 bases between them. CDR3 residues: CASSFGNYGYTF. CDR3 nucleotides: TGTGCCAGCAGTTTTGGTAACTATGGCTACACCTTC.

The chain links TRBV7-2 to TRBJ2-5, with TRBD2 identical over 9 bases. CDR1 and CDR2 from the germline V gene are SGHTA and FQGNSA. Trimming took 3 bases from V and 2 from J; bases not matched to a gene: 4. CDR3 size: 15 residues. CDR3: CASSFQRGEQETQYF. CDR3 bases: TGTGCCAGCAGCTTCCAGCGGGGGGAACAAGAGACCCAGTACTTC.

This clonotype was counted a few times. The chain employs TRBV7-3 and TRBJ2-3; 7 nucleotides match TRBD1. Germline values: CDR1 SGHTA, CDR2 FQGTGA. The CDR3 loop spans 16 amino acids. With V trimmed by 5 bases and J by 6 bases, 14 bases remained unmatched. The CDR3 reads CASSPTRQGRVDTQYF. The CDR3 nucleotides are TGTGCCAGCAGCCCAACCCGACAGGGACGAGTGGATACGCAGTATTTT.

This clonotype was observed a handful of times. V is TRBV5-1 and J is TRBJ1-4; no clear D. CDR3 length: 14 amino acids. Germline values: CDR1 SGHRS, CDR2 YFSETQ. Trimming took 2 bases from V and 0 from J, leaving 5 bases between them. CDR3 sequence reads: CASSFLATNEKLFF. The CDR3 DNA is TGCGCCAGCAGCTTTCTGGCAACTAATGAAAAACTGTTTTTT.

The rearrangement links TRBV20-1 to TRBJ2-6, with no clear D. The CDR3 has 16 amino acids. Trimming took off 4 bases at V and 0 bases at J, with 13 bases between the two ends. The germline gives CDR1 DFQATT, CDR2 SNEGSKA (reference sequence). DNA for the CDR3: TGCAGTGCTATGACCGGGCCCTTCTCTGGGGCCAACGTCCTGACTTTC. It codes for CSAMTGPFSGANVLTF.

This clonotype was seen a handful of times. V and J are TRBV30 and TRBJ2-1, with TRBD2 matching 10 bases. Looked up from germline, CDR1 is GTSNPN and CDR2 is SVGIG (reference sequence). The CDR3 totals 14 residues. The junction had 10 bases not matched to a gene; V was cut back by 4 bases and J by 10 bases. The DNA for the CDR3 is TGTGCCTGGAAGACCAGCGGGGGGGCTCGGGAGCAGTTCTTC. It codes for CAWKTSGGAREQFF.

The table lists this clonotype with a few counts. The CDR3, as DNA: TGTGCCAGCAGCTTAGTGGTGAAGGGACTTAGCTCTGGGGCCAACGTCCTGACTTTC. Protein sequence: CASSLVVKGLSSGANVLTF. The chain combines TRBV11-1 with TRBJ2-6, with D tentatively TRBD2 (6 bases). Germline CDR1 reads SGHAT; CDR2 reads FQDESV (reference sequence). The CDR3 has 19 amino acids. V was trimmed by 1 base and J by 0 bases, leaving 16 bases between them.

This clonotype was counted a few times. The chain couples TRBV20-1 to TRBJ2-1; 8 nucleotides align to TRBD1. The CDR3 extends over 14 amino acids. The germline V gene encodes CDR1 DFQATT and CDR2 SNEGSKA (reference sequence). The DNA of the CDR3 is TGCACACCCAGATCACAGGGGGTCTACAATGAGCAGTTCTTC. Protein: CTPRSQGVYNEQFF.

The chain recombines TRBV5-4 with TRBJ2-3; 9 nucleotides align to TRBD1. The CDR3 length is 15 residues. The J segment lost 5 bases and the V segment lost 5 bases, leaving 9 bases of the junction unmatched. CDR1 SGHNT and CDR2 YYREEE come from the germline V gene (reference sequence). CDR3 nucleotide sequence: TGTGCCAGCAGAGTTACAGGGGGCCGGGTAGATACGCAGTATTTT. This encodes CASRVTGGRVDTQYF. The full variable domain, its missing parts supplied by reference TRBV5-4 and TRBJ2-3, is ETGVTQSPTHLIKTRGQQVTLRCSSQSGHNTVSWYQQALGQGPQFIFQYYREEENGRGNFPPRFSGLQFPNYSSELNVNALELDDSALYLCASRVTGGRVDTQYFGPGTRLTVL.

This clonotype was detected only a few times. The chain uses TRBV9 and TRBJ2-1; weak D call: TRBD1 (5 bases). Germline V gene sequence: CDR1 SGDLS, CDR2 YYNGEE. The V and J ends lost 3 bases and 5 bases respectively, with 9 bases between them. The CDR3 loop spans 13 amino acids. The CDR3 coding sequence is TGTGCCAGCAGCGCGACAGCTGACAATGAGCAGTTCTTC. Its translation: CASSATADNEQFF.

The table lists this clonotype with a few counts. This chain connects TRBV4-1 to TRBJ2-1; the D gene could be TRBD1 or TRBD2 (5 bases each). CDR1 is MGHRA and CDR2 is YSYEKL in the germline V gene. Trimming shortened V by 1 base and J by 0 bases, and 13 bases separated the two germline ends. The CDR3 spans 17 residues. The CDR3 region has the DNA TGCGCCAGCAGCCAAGTTGGCCGGGGCCCCTCCTACAATGAGCAGTTCTTC. Residues: CASSQVGRGPSYNEQFF.

V is TRBV30 and J is TRBJ1-1; D not certain. Trimming removed 4 bases at V and 6 bases at J, with 12 bases between. Germline CDR1 is GTSNPN and CDR2 is SVGIG (reference sequence). This CDR3 region has 12 residues. The CDR3 region has the DNA TGTGCCTGGAAAGGGCTCCGGGCTGAAGCTTTCTTT. Translated, it gives CAWKGLRAEAFF. The full variable domain, completed using reference TRBV30 and TRBJ1-1, is SQTIHQWPATLVQPVGSPLSLECTVEGTSNPNLYWYRQAAGRGLQLLFYSVGIGQISSEVPQNLSASRPQDRQFILSSKKLLLSDSGFYLCAWKGLRAEAFFGQGTRLTVV.

The CDR3, as DNA: TGCGCCAGCACTGGCCGATCCCTCCGGGGGATCATTCGAAACGAGCAGTACTTC. Translating it yields CASTGRSLRGIIRNEQYF. The chain has TRBV10-2 and TRBJ2-7, with D possibly matching TRBD2 (6 bases). This CDR3 is 18 amino acids long. Germline values: CDR1 WSHSY, CDR2 SAAADI. V was trimmed by 7 bases and J by 5 bases, leaving 30 bases between them.

This clonotype was counted at least ten times. The chain uses TRBV4-3 and TRBJ2-2; D unclear. The V end was cut by 4 bases, the J end by 3 bases, with 9 bases between. The CDR3 spans 14 residues. Looked up from germline, CDR1 is LGHNA and CDR2 is YSLEER. CDR3 bases: TGCGCCAGCAGCCGAGGTGGATACACCGGGGAGCTGTTTTTT. The encoded protein is CASSRGGYTGELFF.

In DNA, the CDR3 is TGCAGCGTTGAAGTAGGGGGCAAAAACATTCAGTACTTC. Protein: CSVEVGGKNIQYF. The genes are TRBV29-1 and TRBJ2-4, with D perhaps matching TRBD1 (6 bases). Trimming removed 1 base at V and 3 bases at J, with 7 bases between. Per germline, CDR1 SQVTM and CDR2 ANQGSEA. There are 13 residues in the CDR3.

V usage is TRBV19 and J usage is TRBJ1-5, with unresolved D. Looked up from germline, CDR1 is LNHDA and CDR2 is SQIVND (reference sequence). V was shortened by 4 bases and J by 4 bases, with 11 bases between the two germline ends. This CDR3 has 14 amino acids. The chain's CDR3 is CASSRETRNQPQHF. CDR3 bases: TGTGCCAGTAGTAGGGAGACCCGAAATCAGCCCCAGCATTTT.

This clonotype was detected only once. This chain connects TRBV15 to TRBJ2-3; 9 nucleotides align to TRBD2. Germline CDR1 and CDR2: LNHNV and YYDKDF (reference sequence). Trimming at V came to 1 base and at J to 7 bases, leaving 12 bases not matched to a gene. The CDR3 loop spans 17 amino acids. The CDR3 here is CATSRGLGSGGANTQYF. CDR3 nucleotide sequence: TGTGCCACCAGCAGAGGATTAGGTAGCGGGGGTGCCAATACGCAGTATTTT.

This clonotype was picked up many times. The chain carries TRBV12-3 or TRBV12-4 and TRBJ2-7; a possible D gene is TRBD2 (6 bases). V lost 6 bases and J 6 bases, leaving 18 bases between the germline ends. The CDR3 runs 14 residues. CDR3 loop: CASSLGGTGPEQYF. In DNA, the CDR3 is TGTGCCAGCAGCCTTGGCGGGACCGGGCCCGAGCAGTACTTC.

The chain joins TRBV27 to TRBJ2-5; 7 positions match TRBD2. Germline CDR1 MNHEY, CDR2 SMNVEV (reference sequence). The CDR3 length is 16 residues. V shed 4 bases, J shed 4 bases, and the junction held 12 bases outside the gene matches. The CDR3 protein is CASSSLQTSDRETQYF. The CDR3 DNA reads TGTGCCAGCAGTTCCCTCCAAACTAGCGACCGAGAGACCCAGTACTTC.

Only a few counts were recorded for this clonotype. The chain has TRBV21-1 and TRBJ2-7. TRBV21-1 is marked as a pseudogene. CDR3 length: 12 amino acids. In nucleotides, the CDR3 is TGTGCCAGCAGCAAAATGGCGGACGAGCAGTACGTC. Encoded protein: CASSKMADEQYV.

This clonotype was recorded a few times. The J gene is TRBJ2-2, the V gene TRBV12-3 or TRBV12-4, with 9 bases identical to TRBD1. This CDR3 comprises 14 residues. The ends lost 10 bases at V and 6 bases at J; junction bases unmatched: 9. CDR3 nucleotides: TGTGCCACAGGTGACAGGGGGAATTCCGGGGAGCTGTTTTTT. This translates into CATGDRGNSGELFF.

The genes are TRBV20-1 and TRBJ2-5, with D tentatively TRBD2 (5 bases). The CDR3 covers 13 residues. Germline V gene data show CDR1 as DFQATT and CDR2 as SNEGSKA (reference sequence). In DNA, the CDR3 is TGCAGCCTCCTTCAGGCAGCGGTCGAGACCCAGTACTTC. Its protein product is CSLLQAAVETQYF.

This clonotype was seen ten or more times. This sequence joins TRBV4-1 and TRBJ2-7, with 7 bases that match TRBD1. Germline values: CDR1 MGHRA, CDR2 YSYEKL. The CDR3 is made up of 14 amino acids. Trimming cost V 1 base and J 2 bases; bases outside gene matches: 2. CDR3 bases: TGCGCCAGCAGCCAAGTGGGGACAGCCTACGAGCAGTACTTC. Protein product: CASSQVGTAYEQYF.